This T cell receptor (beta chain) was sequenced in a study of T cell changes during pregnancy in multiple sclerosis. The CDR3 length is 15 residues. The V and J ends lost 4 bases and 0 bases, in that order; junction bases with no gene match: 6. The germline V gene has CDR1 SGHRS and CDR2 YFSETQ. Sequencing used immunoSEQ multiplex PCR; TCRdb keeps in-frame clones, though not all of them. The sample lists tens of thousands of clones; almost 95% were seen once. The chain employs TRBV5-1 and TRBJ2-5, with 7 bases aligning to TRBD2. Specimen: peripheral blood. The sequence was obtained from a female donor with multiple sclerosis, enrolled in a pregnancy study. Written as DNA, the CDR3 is TGCGCCAGCAGCCTACCCACTAGCGACCAAGAGACCCAGTACTTC. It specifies CASSLPTSDQETQYF. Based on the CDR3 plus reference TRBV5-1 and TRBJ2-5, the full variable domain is KAGVTQTPRYLIKTRGQQVTLSCSPISGHRSVSWYQQTPGQGLQFLFEYFSETQRNKGNFPGRFSGRQFSNSRSEMNVSTLELGDSALYLCASSLPTSDQETQYFGPGTRLLVL.